The rows below give T cell receptor beta chains drawn from one sample of a study of blood T cell repertoires in COVID-19. Data came from immunoSEQ multiplex PCR; TCRdb stores just in-frame clones and leaves some out. The data show 110,000 to 150,000 clones, about 76% seen once. Source material: peripheral blood. All receptors come from an elderly man with acute or convalescent COVID-19. CDR3s include the opening cysteine and the closing phenylalanine or tryptophan. D genes are given only for firm matches. Clone size is shown for a subset of rows, as once, few, many or a class of expanded clone.

j_call d_call clone_size v_call cdr3_aa cdr3_nt
TRBJ1-3 - - TRBV4-3 CASSQDNGAGNTIYF TGCGCCAGCAGCCAAGATAATGGAGCTGGAAACACCATATATTTT
TRBJ2-5 TRBD2 once TRBV20-1 CSASSGGEETQYF TGCAGTGCTAGTAGCGGGGGGGAGGAGACCCAGTACTTC
TRBJ1-2 TRBD1 - TRBV18 CASSPLKTGSNGYTF TGTGCCAGCTCACCTTTGAAGACAGGGAGCAATGGCTACACCTTC
TRBJ2-7 - - TRBV5-4 CASSLSGDYEQYF TGTGCCAGCAGCTTGTCCGGGGATTACGAGCAGTACTTC
TRBJ1-5 TRBD1 - TRBV7-2 CASSLQGQNQPQHF TGTGCCAGCAGCCTACAGGGGCAGAATCAGCCCCAGCATTTT
TRBJ1-3 - - TRBV2 CASSFAGAGNTIYF TGTGCCAGCAGCTTTGCGGGGGCAGGAAACACCATATATTTT
TRBJ2-3 TRBD1 once TRBV5-8 CASSSGTGNTDTQYF TGTGCCAGCAGCTCCGGGACAGGGAACACAGATACGCAGTATTTT
TRBJ2-3 - - TRBV5-4 CASSWNSGGTDTQYF TGTGCCAGCAGCTGGAATAGCGGAGGCACAGATACGCAGTATTTT
TRBJ1-1 TRBD1 - TRBV28 CASSPTGWTEAFF TGTGCCAGCAGTCCGACAGGGTGGACTGAAGCTTTCTTT
TRBJ1-5 TRBD1 - TRBV5-1 CASSTGDSHQPQHF TGCGCCAGCAGCACGGGGGACAGTCATCAGCCCCAGCATTTT
TRBJ1-1 TRBD1 few TRBV7-9 CASSSRQGGLPTEAFF TGTGCCAGCAGCTCTCGACAGGGAGGTCTTCCGACTGAAGCTTTCTTT
TRBJ2-6 - - TRBV5-5 CASSPRGAGANVLTF TGTGCCAGCAGCCCCAGGGGCGCTGGGGCCAACGTCCTGACTTTC
TRBJ2-1 - - TRBV6-5 CASEGVSYNEQFF TGTGCCAGCGAGGGAGTCTCCTACAATGAGCAGTTCTTC
TRBJ2-1 - - TRBV20-1 CRTGQGNEQFF TGCAGAACAGGTCAAGGCAATGAGCAGTTCTTC
TRBJ1-6 - - TRBV7-3 CASSLTGGNNSPLHF TGTGCCAGCAGCTTAACAGGGGGAAATAATTCACCCCTCCACTTT
TRBJ2-5 - - TRBV2 CASIATGRGSQETQYF TGTGCCAGCATCGCTACAGGGAGAGGGTCCCAAGAGACCCAGTACTTC
TRBJ1-2 TRBD1 few TRBV5-1 CASSFDRAGGYTF TGCGCCAGCAGCTTCGACAGGGCTGGGGGCTACACCTTC
TRBJ2-7 - - TRBV3-1/TRBV3-2 CASSQDEQGLYEQYF TGTGCCAGCAGCCAAGATGAGCAGGGATTGTACGAGCAGTACTTC
TRBJ2-3 - few TRBV2 CASSRWGGGTDTQYF TGTGCCAGCAGTCGTTGGGGGGGCGGCACAGATACGCAGTATTTT
TRBJ2-1 TRBD2 - TRBV9 CASSVVRSGGANEQFF TGTGCCAGCAGCGTAGTAAGGAGCGGGGGGGCGAATGAGCAGTTCTTC
TRBJ2-2 TRBD1 - TRBV27 CASSSDRARTGELFF TGTGCCAGCAGTTCAGACAGGGCGAGGACCGGGGAGCTGTTTTTT
TRBJ1-1 - - TRBV6-5 CASSVRGNTEAFF TGTGCCAGCAGCGTCAGGGGGAACACTGAAGCTTTCTTT
TRBJ1-1 TRBD1 - TRBV11-2 CASSLDHGQGTEAFF TGTGCCAGCAGCTTAGATCATGGACAGGGCACTGAAGCTTTCTTT